This TCR beta chain was sequenced for a study of T-cell reconstitution after alpha-beta-depleted transplantation in children. Library preparation (for TCRbeta) was performed with unique molecular identifiers. TCRdb independently ran MiXCR on the PCR reads; one entry per CDR3 protein. Of about 500,000 distinct CDR3 sequences in the sample, over 25% were seen once. Sequencing was performed on PBMCs from the stem cell graft donor, taken from the stem cell graft. The origin of this receptor is a human donor who donated a stem cell graft to a child with aplastic anemia.

The CDR3 DNA follows: TGTGCCTGGATCGTAGCGGGAGCCCACTGGAATGAGCAGTTCTTC. Protein product: CAWIVAGAHWNEQFF. The chain couples TRBV30 to TRBJ2-1; 9 bases map to TRBD2. This CDR3 has 15 residues. With 4 bases clipped from V and 7 bases from J, the junction kept 11 bases outside the gene matches. CDR1 and CDR2 (germline): GTSNPN, SVGIG (reference sequence).